These 31 T cell receptor delta chains were sequenced from one sample in a study of γδ T cells in repeated Plasmodium falciparum infection. TCRdb re-called the multiplex PCR reads via CATT. The sample includes roughly 90,000 delta-chain clones, 0.85% to 1% of them seen just once. Flow sorting of PBMC yielded separate Vgamma9/Vdelta2+ and Vdelta2-negative gammadelta T cell populations for bulk repertoire analysis. Sequencing was done on a sample of gamma-delta T cells from blood. The receptors come from a pool of human donors (malaria-infected and uninfected, not separated).

This clone has just a few counts. The protein recorded in TCRdb matches a much larger clone and deviates from this DNA's translation at residue 18, suggesting a read error; the protein here is obtained by translating the DNA. Here the CDR3 DNA reads TGTGCCTGTGACACAGAGAAACCGGGGGATACGATCTCCTGGGACACCCGAAAGATGTTTTTC. It encodes CACDTEKPGDTISWDTRKMFF. The gene calls are TRDV2 and TRDJ3, with 10 nucleotides matching TRDD3. The CDR3 spans 21 residues. CDR1 GEAIGNYY and CDR2 EKD come from the germline V gene.

This clone was detected only a few times. Only one base separates this from a far larger clonotype, so it likely reflects a read error. This sample also contains other DNA sequences that code for the same CDR3. This chain links TRDV2 with TRDJ1; D is uncertain. The J gene comes from matching the DNA to germline here; TCRdb lacks it. The CDR3 is made up of 16 amino acids. V was trimmed by 2 bases and J by 0 bases, leaving 15 bases between them. From germline, CDR1 is GEAIGNYY and CDR2 EKD. The CDR3 here is CACDKVGVLYTDKLIF. Here the CDR3 DNA reads TGTGCCTGTGACAAGGTAGGGGTTCTCTACACCGATAAACTCATCTTT.

Points on this clone: TCRdb records a much larger clone's protein for this DNA, with a difference at residue 7 that likely arises from a read error; the protein given is the translation of the DNA. The chain is built from TRDV1 and TRDJ1, with 12 bases fitting TRDD3. The germline V gene encodes CDR1 TSWWSYY and CDR2 QGS. Trimming removed 1 base from V and 3 bases from J; junction bases left unmatched: 9. This CDR3 region has 18 residues. The CDR3 loop is CALGEPTDWGIPADKLIF. The CDR3 DNA reads TGTGCTCTTGGGGAACCGACTGACTGGGGGATACCGGCCGATAAACTCATCTTT.

Ten or more counts support this clone. The chain joins TRDV2 to TRDJ3; no definite D call. Germline matching of the DNA provided the J gene here, since TCRdb leaves it blank. V was clipped by 0 bases and J by 0 bases, with 11 bases between them. The CDR3 runs 18 residues. Looked up from germline, CDR1 is GEAIGNYY and CDR2 is EKD. Here the CDR3 DNA reads TGTGCCTGTGACACCGGAAGGGCAAGCTCCTGGGACACCCGACAGATGTTTTTC. Translating it yields CACDTGRASSWDTRQMFF.

This clone has more than one count but fewer than ten. It may be a read error: a sequence one base away is much more abundant. The chain couples TRDV1 to TRDJ1, with TRDD3 matching 7 bases. TCRdb leaves out the J gene; it was filled in here by matching the DNA to germline. Germline CDR1 is TSWWSYY and CDR2 is QGS. The CDR3 consists of 21 residues. For the CDR3, the DNA is TGCGCTCTTGGGCCTCAAGGGAGATTCCTCCCACTGGGGATGTACACCGATAAACTCATCTTT. Translation: CALGPQGRFLPLGMYTDKLIF.

Worth noting for this clone: A far more abundant clone sits one base away, making this likely a read error. Other DNA sequences within the sample encode an identical CDR3. No J gene was called, and the V gene is TRDV1; TRDD3 was called by the table and not checked on the DNA. CDR3 length: 21 residues. Germline CDR1 reads TSWWSYY; CDR2 reads QGS. The DNA for the CDR3 is TGTGCTCTTGGGGCCGGCAACGCTGGGGGATACGTCCCTGGGAACACCGATAAGCTCATCTTT. Protein: CALGAGNAGGYVPGNTDKLIF.

This clone has more than one count but fewer than ten. This DNA's translation and the protein TCRdb lists, from a much larger clone, do not match at residue 3, likely due to a read error; the protein shown is translated from the DNA. The chain uses TRDV1 and TRDJ1; D perhaps matches TRDD3 (5 bases). Matching the DNA to germline supplied the J gene, which TCRdb does not give. CDR1 is TSWWSYY and CDR2 is QGS in the germline V gene. The CDR3 covers 16 residues. CDR3 loop: CAHGVAPTQYTDKLIF. For the CDR3, the DNA is TGTGCTCATGGGGTCGCTCCCACCCAGTACACCGATAAACTCATCTTT.

This clone was recorded a few times. A read error likely explains why the TCRdb protein, taken from a much larger clone, differs from this DNA's translation at residue 11; the protein shown is translated from the DNA. The chain recombines TRDV1 with TRDJ1; TRDD3 matches at 9 bases. In germline, CDR1 is TSWWSYY, CDR2 QGS. The CDR3 has 16 residues. V lost 0 bases and J lost 3; bases outside the gene matches: 5. CDR3 DNA sequence: TGTGCTCTTGGGGAACTAGGGGGGATACACCCCGATAAACTCATCTTT. It encodes CALGELGGIHPDKLIF.

In regard to this clone: A far larger clone is one base from this, pointing to a likely read error. This sequence joins TRDV1 and TRDJ1; 7 nucleotides agree with TRDD3. Here the J gene was assigned by germline matching of the DNA, as TCRdb has none. Germline CDR1 TSWWSYY, CDR2 QGS. The CDR3 has 21 amino acids. V lost 2 bases, J lost 0 bases, and 21 bases stayed unmatched. In DNA form, the CDR3 reads TGTGCTCTTGGGGAAAGTCATCCTCCCGTACTGGGGAGGGTCTACACCGATAAACTCATCTTT. This sequence encodes CALGESHPPVLGRVYTDKLIF.

This clone has a handful of counts. A far larger clone is a single base away, which makes a read error likely. Other DNA variants within this sample encode the same CDR3. The J gene is TRDJ1, the V gene TRDV1; 7 bases map to TRDD3. Matching the DNA to germline supplied the J gene, which TCRdb does not give. The germline gives CDR1 TSWWSYY, CDR2 QGS. V shed 1 base, J shed 5 bases, and the junction held 16 bases outside the gene matches. The CDR3 is 18 amino acids. Written as DNA, the CDR3 is TGTGCTCTTGGGGAACGTCGCCTGGGGGCTCCCAAGTCTGATAAACTCATCTTT. Protein sequence: CALGERRLGAPKSDKLIF.

This clone was found a few times. TCRdb's entry gives the protein of a much larger clone, which mismatches this DNA's translation at residue 19, likely from a read error; the protein reported here is translated from the DNA. The J gene went uncalled, whereas the V gene is TRDV1; the table assigns TRDD3, which was not confirmed against the DNA. Germline CDR1 is TSWWSYY and CDR2 is QGS. The CDR3 is made up of 20 amino acids. CDR3 sequence (DNA): TGTGCTCTTGGGGAACGGAATCAGGGGGATACTCTCCTTGACACCGATAAACTCACCTTT. Translated, it gives CALGERNQGDTLLDTDKLTF.

This clone was counted a few times. A read error likely explains this, since a far larger clone differs by one base. Other DNA sequences from this sample encode an identical CDR3 as well. The rearrangement links TRDV2 to TRDJ3, with D perhaps TRDD3 (5 bases). Here the J gene came from matching the DNA to germline, since TCRdb omits it. The germline V gene encodes CDR1 GEAIGNYY and CDR2 EKD. The CDR3 loop spans 18 amino acids. CDR3 in DNA: TGTGCCTGTGACACCGTTACTAAAAGCTCCTGGGACACCCGGCAGATGTTTTTC. Translation gives CACDTVTKSSWDTRQMFF.

This clone occurred a few times. The TCRdb record carries a much larger clone's protein, which differs from this DNA's translation at residue 11; a read error is the likely cause, and the protein listed here is the DNA translation. The V segment is TRDV2, and no J call was made; TRDD3 is the table's D call and was not checked against the DNA. Germline lookup yields CDR1 GEAIGNYY and CDR2 EKD. The CDR3 loop spans 13 amino acids. The CDR3 bases are TGTGCCTATCTTGGGGAGAACACCGATAAACCCATCTTT. Translation: CAYLGENTDKPIF.

Points on this clone: The protein held in TCRdb is that of a much larger clone and does not match this DNA's translation at residue 12, likely because of a read error; the protein shown is translated from the DNA. The chain is built from TRDV1 and TRDJ1; 9 bases match TRDD3. The CDR3 is made up of 18 amino acids. CDR1 and CDR2 from the germline V gene are TSWWSYY and QGS. J was trimmed by 4 bases and V by 1 base; bases with no gene match: 13. The CDR3 protein is CALGERFKGDTIVDKLIF. The CDR3 coding sequence is TGTGCTCTTGGGGAACGGTTCAAGGGGGATACTATCGTCGATAAACTCATCTTT.

As for this clone: The TCRdb protein comes from a much larger clone and disagrees with this DNA's translation at residue 7, likely due to a read error; the protein given here is derived from the DNA. The chain recombines TRDV1 with TRDJ2, with TRDD3 matching 10 bases. V was clipped by 5 bases and J by 6 bases; unmatched bases: 18. This CDR3 contains 19 residues. Germline-derived CDR1 and CDR2 are TSWWSYY and QGS. CDR3 loop: CALGKGVPRGIRGAAQLFF. In DNA form, the CDR3 reads TGTGCTCTTGGGAAGGGGGTACCACGGGGGATACGAGGGGCAGCACAACTCTTCTTT.

This clone turned up a few times. The translation of this DNA and the TCRdb protein of a much larger clone differ at residue 12, probably owing to a read error; the protein shown here is translated from the DNA. DNA of the CDR3: TGTGCTCTTGGGGAACCTTTAAGGGATACGTGGCGGGCCGATAAACTCATCTTT. Translating gives CALGEPLRDTWRADKLIF. The chain couples TRDV1 to TRDJ1; 8 bases map to TRDD3. In the absence of a J gene in TCRdb, the DNA was matched to germline to assign it here. J was trimmed by 3 bases and V by 1 base; bases with no gene match: 13. The CDR3 spans 18 residues. Germline V gene sequence: CDR1 TSWWSYY, CDR2 QGS.

For this clone: This DNA's translation differs at residues 3 and 7 from TCRdb's protein, which comes from a much larger clone; a read error is likely, and the protein shown is translated from the DNA. Other nucleotide sequences from this sample produce the same CDR3. The chain uses TRDV1 and TRDJ1, with a tentative D call TRDD3 (6 bases). This CDR3 contains 12 residues. Germline V gene data show CDR1 as TSWWSYY and CDR2 as QGS. CDR3 DNA: TGTGCTCCTGGGGAACGTGGACATAAACTCATCTTT. It is translated as CAPGERGHKLIF.

In this sample, this clone turned up a few times. A far larger clone is just one base off, so this is likely a read error. The identical CDR3 is also encoded by other nucleotide sequences in the sample. The CDR3 nucleotides read TGTGCCTGTGACCCACTCACAGAAAGTGATCAACCGCTAGGGTCCCATTATAAACTCATCTTT. Its protein is CACDPLTESDQPLGSHYKLIF. The rearrangement joins TRDV2 to TRDJ1; D gene ambiguous. No J segment appears in TCRdb, so it was assigned here by matching the sequence to germline. Trimming cost V 3 bases and J 6 bases, with 37 bases left between them. CDR1 is GEAIGNYY and CDR2 is EKD in the germline V gene. This CDR3 region has 21 residues.

Note on this clone: A read error is likely here: a far larger clone is one base away. Other DNA sequences in the sample encode the same CDR3. V gene TRDV1 combines with J gene TRDJ1; D is perhaps TRDD2 or TRDD3 (6 bases each). Trimming took 3 bases from V and 2 from J, leaving 25 bases between them. Germline loops: CDR1 TSWWSYY, CDR2 QGS. CDR3 length: 19 amino acids. CDR3 protein: CALGERGLPGGLATDKLIF. The CDR3 nucleotides are TGTGCTCTTGGGGAGCGCGGCCTTCCCGGGGGACTCGCTACCGATAAACTCATCTTT.

In the case of this clone: For this DNA, TCRdb reports the protein of a much larger clone, which diverges at residue 11, most likely from a read error; the protein presented here is translated directly from the DNA. CDR3 residues: CALGEYYSGGYLIF. CDR3 in DNA: TGTGCTCTTGGGGAATACTACTCTGGGGGATATCTCATCTTT. This sequence joins TRDV1 and TRDJ1; 10 bases line up with TRDD3. The J segment lost 11 bases and the V segment lost 2 bases, leaving 8 bases of the junction unmatched. Germline V gene lookup returns CDR1 TSWWSYY and CDR2 QGS. The CDR3 is made up of 14 amino acids.

A few counts support this clone. Since a far larger clone is one base different, this is likely a read error. This CDR3 is also generated by other DNA sequences in the sample. This chain connects TRDV1 to TRDJ1, with TRDD3 matching 11 bases. The J gene, not given by TCRdb, was assigned here from a germline match of the nucleotide sequence. Germline V lookup: CDR1 TSWWSYY, CDR2 QGS. There are 19 residues in the CDR3. DNA of the CDR3: TGTGCCCTTGGGGAACACACTTCCCTCTGGGGGATACACGCCGATAAACTCATCTTT. Protein product: CALGEHTSLWGIHADKLIF.

Note on this clone: TCRdb assigns this DNA the protein of a much larger clone, which departs from its translation at residue 9; this likely reflects a read error, and the protein shown comes from translating the DNA. CDR3 sequence (DNA): TGTGCCTGTGACCCTGTACTGGGGAATACGCCTTTGTACACCGATAAACTCATCTTT. The encoded protein is CACDPVLGNTPLYTDKLIF. The genes are TRDV2 and TRDJ1; 7 positions match TRDD3. TCRdb records no J gene; here it was assigned by comparing the DNA to germline. The CDR3 runs 19 residues. J gave up 0 bases and V 3 bases, and 18 bases lay outside the gene matches. The germline gives CDR1 GEAIGNYY, CDR2 EKD.

A note on this clone: TCRdb assigns this DNA the protein of a much larger clone, which departs from its translation at residue 13; this likely reflects a read error, and the protein shown comes from translating the DNA. The chain links TRDV1 to TRDJ1; D is ambiguous. As TCRdb names no J gene, one was assigned here on the basis of a DNA match to germline. In germline, CDR1 is TSWWSYY, CDR2 QGS. V dropped 1 base and J dropped 9 bases, with 21 bases sitting between them. The CDR3 is 16 residues long. The CDR3 is CALGEPPFPPTTELIF. The CDR3 DNA follows: TGTGCTCTTGGGGAACCCCCGTTCCCTCCCACGACGGAACTCATCTTT.

There are many counts of this clone. The chain uses TRDV1 and TRDJ1; D ambiguous. Germline V gives CDR1 TSWWSYY, CDR2 QGS. Trimming took 2 bases from V and 1 from J, leaving 17 bases between them. The CDR3 is 17 residues long. CDR3 region: CALGEGTIVQSTDKLIF. CDR3 coding DNA: TGTGCTCTTGGGGAAGGGACCATCGTACAGAGCACCGATAAACTCATCTTT.

This clone has a count of ten or more. TCRdb shows a much larger clone's protein in place of this DNA's translation, and the two differ at residue 6, likely through a read error; the protein shown is translated from the DNA. CDR3 amino acids: CACDTRDTRQMFF. CDR3 sequence (DNA): TGTGCCTGTGACACCCGGGACACCCGACAGATGTTTTTC. The V call is TRDV2, the J call TRDJ3; D is unresolved. Germline V gene data show CDR1 as GEAIGNYY and CDR2 as EKD. The CDR3 sequence is 13 residues long. The ends were cut back, 0 bases at V and 5 bases at J, with 1 base in the middle.

A few counts support this clone. TCRdb's protein for this DNA is that of a much larger clone and differs from the translation at residue 12, likely a read error; the protein shown is the DNA translation. The chain joins TRDV2 to TRDJ4, with 11 bases lining up with TRDD3. Assignment of the J gene here rests on matching the DNA to germline, because TCRdb gives none. The CDR3 contains 18 residues. Germline assignment: CDR1 GEAIGNYY and CDR2 EKD. J gave up 3 bases and V 0 bases, and 14 bases lay outside the gene matches. The CDR3 bases are TGTGCCTGTGACACCGTCGGTGGGGGATACGCATGCGAAGGACCCCTGATCTTT. Protein sequence: CACDTVGGGYACEGPLIF.

The V call is TRDV1, the J call TRDJ1; D might be TRDD2 (6 bases). CDR1 and CDR2 from the germline V gene are TSWWSYY and QGS. The CDR3 is made up of 15 amino acids. The CDR3 nucleotides read TGTAGTGCACCGGGGGTCCTACCGTACACCGATAAACTCATCTTT. Protein sequence: CSAPGVLPYTDKLIF.

To note about this clone: Translating this DNA gives a protein that differs at residue 12 from the TCRdb one, which belongs to a much larger clone; a read error is likely, and the protein shown is this translation. The chain carries TRDV2 and TRDJ1; 7 bases line up with TRDD3. The J gene, not given by TCRdb, was assigned here from a germline match of the nucleotide sequence. Germline V gene data show CDR1 as GEAIGNYY and CDR2 as EKD. J lost 1 base, V lost 0 bases, and 13 bases had no gene match. The CDR3 loop spans 18 amino acids. The CDR3 nucleotides are TGTGCCTGTGACACCGTGGGCGGGGGATTACCTTGCACCGATAAACTCATCTTT. It encodes CACDTVGGGLPCTDKLIF.

Regarding this clone: The mismatch at residue 7 between this DNA's translation and the TCRdb protein of a much larger clone likely reflects a read error; the protein shown is translated from the DNA. The chain recombines TRDV1 with TRDJ1; TRDD3 matches at 9 bases. Because TCRdb records no J gene, it was assigned here through a match of the DNA to germline. CDR1 is TSWWSYY, CDR2 QGS, per germline. This CDR3 has 25 residues. The ends lost 0 bases at V and 1 base at J; junction bases unmatched: 30. The CDR3 loop is CALGELSEGPFPRRGYDGGTDKLIF. DNA for the CDR3: TGTGCTCTTGGGGAACTATCTGAGGGGCCCTTCCCGAGAAGGGGATACGATGGGGGCACCGATAAACTCATCTTT.

This clone was detected only a few times. TCRdb pairs this DNA with a much larger clone's protein that differs at residue 20, likely a read error; the protein shown was translated from the DNA. No J gene was named, though the V gene is TRDV2; TRDD3, the D gene given by the table, was not confirmed from the DNA. This CDR3 contains 22 residues. Per the germline V gene, CDR1 is GEAIGNYY and CDR2 is EKD. For the CDR3, the DNA is TGTGCCTGTGACACCATCACCCCTACAGGCTCTACTGGGGGACACAACACCGATAAACCCATCTTT. The encoded protein is CACDTITPTGSTGGHNTDKPIF.

This clone was recorded a few times. This probably arose from a read error, given a far larger clone one base away. Other DNA sequences of this sample code for an identical CDR3. The V and J genes are TRDV1 and TRDJ1, with 9 nucleotides matching TRDD3. TCRdb lists no J gene, so it was determined here by aligning the DNA to germline. Germline CDR1 and CDR2: TSWWSYY and QGS. Trimming removed 0 bases from V and 0 bases from J; junction bases left unmatched: 8. The CDR3 has 18 residues. For the CDR3, the DNA is TGTGCTCTTGGGGAACTTGCCCCTGGGGGATTGTACACCGATAAACTCATCTTT. This translates into CALGELAPGGLYTDKLIF.